This TCR beta chain originates from a study of cytomegalovirus exposure and HLA in healthy donors. Generated by immunoSEQ multiplex PCR, the TCRdb table keeps only in-frame clones and is missing some. The sample lists some 88,000 clones; roughly 97% were seen once. Trimming removed 2 bases at V and 0 bases at J, with 7 bases between. Looked up from germline, CDR1 is MNHEY and CDR2 is SVGAGI. CDR3 length: 14 amino acids. The sequence was collected from a man aged 18-30 years in good health and CMV-seronegative. The source material was PBMCs. The chain has TRBV6-5 and TRBJ1-1, with D unresolved. CDR3 residues: CASSYARMNTEAFF. The CDR3 DNA is TGTGCCAGCAGTTACGCGCGGATGAACACTGAAGCTTTCTTT.